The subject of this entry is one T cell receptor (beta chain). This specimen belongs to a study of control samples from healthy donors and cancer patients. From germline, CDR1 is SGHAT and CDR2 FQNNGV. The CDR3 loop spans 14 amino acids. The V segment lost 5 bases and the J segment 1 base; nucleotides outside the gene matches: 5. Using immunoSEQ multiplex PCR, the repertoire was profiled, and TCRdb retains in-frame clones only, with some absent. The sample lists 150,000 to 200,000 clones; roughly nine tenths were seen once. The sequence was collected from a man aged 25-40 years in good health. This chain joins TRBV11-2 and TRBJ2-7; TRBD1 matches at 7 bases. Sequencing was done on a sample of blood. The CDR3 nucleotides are TGTGCCAGCAGCAGGGACAGCGCATCCTACGAGCAGTACTTC. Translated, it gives CASSRDSASYEQYF.